These T cell receptor beta chains were read from a single sample in a study of CD8+ T cells in alopecia areata. Generated by immunoSEQ multiplex PCR, the TCRdb table keeps only in-frame clones and is missing some. This sample has some 180,000 clones, with about 53% found just once. This specimen consisted of CD8+ T cells sorted from blood, obtained at week 24, from a patient treated with tofacitinib. The source is a human donor with alopecia areata. Each CDR3 is given with its conserved first and last residue. D genes are given only for firm matches. Clone size is stated in some rows and not others, as once, few, many or a class when expanded.

V	J	size	length	D	CDR3	DNA
TRBV27	TRBJ2-1	NA	16	TRBD2	CASSPLSSGGANEQFF	TGTGCCAGCAGTCCCTTAAGTAGCGGGGGGGCCAATGAGCAGTTCTTC
TRBV2	TRBJ2-3	NA	15	NA	CASRGNGPDTDTQYF	TGTGCCAGCAGGGGTAACGGACCCGACACAGATACGCAGTATTTT
TRBV10-2	TRBJ2-3	NA	11	NA	CASRGTDTQYF	TGCGCCAGCAGGGGAACAGATACGCAGTATTTT
TRBV29-1	TRBJ2-7	few	13	NA	CTKPPGFSYEQYF	TGCACGAAACCTCCAGGGTTCTCCTACGAGCAGTACTTC
TRBV5-6	TRBJ2-7	NA	13	NA	CASSWAGTAEQYF	TGTGCCAGCAGCTGGGCCGGGACTGCCGAGCAGTACTTC
TRBV27	TRBJ2-1	many	13	TRBD1	CASSGDSYNEQFF	TGTGCCAGCAGTGGGGACAGTTACAATGAGCAGTTCTTC
TRBV5-1	TRBJ1-6	few	15	TRBD1	CASSPGGQGRSPLHF	TGCGCCAGCAGCCCCGGAGGACAGGGGAGATCACCCCTCCACTTT
TRBV7-9	TRBJ2-1	NA	13	NA	CASSVEGSREQFF	TGTGCCAGCAGCGTAGAAGGTTCGCGTGAGCAGTTCTTC
TRBV23-1	TRBJ2-6	NA	18	NA	CASSPPSGQISGANVLTF	TGCGCCAGCAGTCCCCCCAGCGGGCAAATCTCTGGGGCCAACGTCCTGACTTTC
TRBV5-4	TRBJ2-3	NA	16	TRBD1	CASSFAGTAGRDTQYF	TGTGCCAGCAGCTTCGCAGGGACAGCAGGCCGAGATACGCAGTATTTT
TRBV5-1	TRBJ1-1	NA	15	NA	CASSLVQTENTEAFF	TGCGCCAGCAGCTTGGTCCAGACAGAGAACACTGAAGCTTTCTTT
TRBV4-3	TRBJ2-7	NA	15	NA	CASSQEAGRGYEQYF	TGCGCCAGCAGCCAAGAGGCCGGCAGGGGTTACGAGCAGTACTTC
TRBV5-1	TRBJ2-1	few	17	NA	CASSSPVIGGIYNEQFF	TGCGCCAGCAGCTCCCCGGTGATCGGAGGGATATACAATGAGCAGTTCTTC
TRBV27	TRBJ2-3	NA	13	NA	CASSSWGPDTQYF	TGTGCCAGCAGTTCGTGGGGCCCAGATACGCAGTATTTT
TRBV4-1	TRBJ1-1	few	16	TRBD1	CASSQEPDRANTEAFF	TGCGCCAGCAGCCAAGAGCCGGACAGGGCGAACACTGAAGCTTTCTTT
TRBV29-1	TRBJ1-2	NA	14	TRBD1	CSVPFGTGNYGYTF	TGCAGCGTACCATTCGGGACAGGGAACTATGGCTACACCTTC
TRBV9	TRBJ1-5	NA	14	NA	CASSVKDSNQPQHF	TGTGCCAGCAGCGTCAAGGATAGCAATCAGCCCCAGCATTTT
TRBV2	TRBJ1-1	NA	15	NA	CASNEHQGLNTEAFF	TGTGCCAGCAACGAACATCAGGGCTTGAACACTGAAGCTTTCTTT
TRBV7-2	TRBJ2-7	NA	15	NA	CASSHGTSDPYEQYF	TGTGCCAGCAGCCACGGGACTTCCGATCCCTACGAGCAGTACTTC
TRBV10-3	TRBJ2-3	NA	16	TRBD2	CAISEWTSGPTDTQYF	TGTGCCATCAGTGAGTGGACTAGCGGGCCAACAGATACGCAGTATTTT
TRBV30	TRBJ1-1	NA	12	NA	CAWSIVNTEAFF	TGTGCCTGGAGTATAGTGAACACTGAAGCTTTCTTT
TRBV6-5	TRBJ1-1	NA	16	NA	CASSYDKEGVLTEAFF	TGTGCCAGCAGTTACGATAAGGAGGGAGTGTTGACTGAAGCTTTCTTT
TRBV7-2	TRBJ2-3	NA	13	NA	CASSLDQTDTQYF	TGTGCCAGCAGCTTAGACCAAACAGATACGCAGTATTTT
TRBV28	TRBJ2-3	few	14	NA	CASSPGGFTDTQYF	TGTGCCAGCAGTCCAGGGGGGTTCACAGATACGCAGTATTTT
TRBV11-2	TRBJ1-5	few	15	NA	CASSLDAAGGQPQHF	TGTGCCAGCAGCTTAGATGCCGCCGGGGGTCAGCCCCAGCATTTT
TRBV7-3	TRBJ2-3	once	16	NA	CASSADEGGGTDTQYF	TGTGCCAGCAGCGCCGATGAGGGGGGTGGCACAGATACGCAGTATTTT
TRBV19	TRBJ2-1	few	14	TRBD2	CASSVAGAYNEQFF	TGTGCCAGTAGCGTAGCGGGCGCCTACAATGAGCAGTTCTTC
TRBV5-1	TRBJ1-2	NA	12	NA	CASSSYRDGYTF	TGCGCCAGCAGCTCATACAGGGACGGCTACACCTTC
TRBV4-3	TRBJ2-7	few	15	TRBD1	CASSQDGTGVYEQYF	TGCGCCAGCAGCCAAGACGGGACAGGTGTGTACGAGCAGTACTTC
TRBV18	TRBJ2-3	NA	16	NA	CASSPYFSLDTDTQYF	TGTGCCAGCTCACCATACTTCAGTCTCGACACAGATACGCAGTATTTT
TRBV7-2	TRBJ2-1	NA	19	TRBD1	CASSVTVPGTGRHQNEQFF	TGTGCCAGCAGCGTTACCGTCCCCGGGACAGGGAGACATCAGAATGAGCAGTTCTTC
TRBV23-1	TRBJ2-7	NA	17	NA	CASSPQEPRPSSYEQYF	TGCGCCAGCAGTCCCCAGGAACCCAGACCAAGCTCCTACGAGCAGTACTTC
TRBV11-3	TRBJ2-1	NA	14	TRBD2	CASRPSGEYNEQFF	TGTGCCAGCCGGCCTAGCGGGGAGTACAATGAGCAGTTCTTC
TRBV4-3	TRBJ2-1	NA	16	NA	CASSQRSNGAGDEQFF	TGCGCCAGCAGCCAACGATCGAATGGGGCCGGGGATGAGCAGTTCTTC
TRBV6-5	TRBJ2-3	NA	15	NA	CASSYRGGLADTQYF	TGTGCCAGCAGTTACCGGGGAGGTCTGGCAGATACGCAGTATTTT
TRBV30	TRBJ1-2	few	11	NA	CAWSSGDGYTF	TGTGCCTGGAGTTCAGGTGATGGCTACACCTTC
TRBV11-2	TRBJ2-7	NA	12	NA	CASSHFLGEQYF	TGTGCCAGCAGTCATTTTTTAGGGGAGCAGTACTTC
TRBV7-2	TRBJ1-5	NA	16	NA	CASSLSGGAVNQPQHF	TGTGCCAGCAGCCTTAGCGGGGGGGCAGTAAATCAGCCCCAGCATTTT
TRBV12-5	TRBJ1-2	NA	15	NA	CASAPAVASDYGYTF	TGTGCTAGTGCCCCCGCGGTGGCTTCGGACTATGGCTACACCTTC
TRBV13	TRBJ2-1	once	14	TRBD1	CASGDRARWDEQFF	TGTGCCAGCGGAGACAGGGCAAGGTGGGATGAGCAGTTCTTC
TRBV25-1	TRBJ2-2	medium-sized	14	TRBD1	CASSEQGDTGELFF	TGTGCCAGCAGTGAACAGGGGGACACCGGGGAGCTGTTTTTT
TRBV29-1	TRBJ2-7	NA	12	NA	CSVVAGQGGQYF	TGCAGCGTTGTTGCGGGACAAGGGGGACAGTACTTC
TRBV6-5	TRBJ1-1	NA	12	TRBD1	CASSHDRAEAFF	TGTGCCAGCAGCCACGACAGGGCCGAAGCTTTCTTT
TRBV7-6	TRBJ2-3	NA	16	NA	CASSSSRGGVTDTQYF	TGTGCCAGCAGCTCTTCACGGGGCGGGGTCACAGATACGCAGTATTTT
TRBV29-1	TRBJ1-1	NA	16	NA	CSASGGLAGMNTEAFF	TGCAGCGCTTCAGGCGGCTTGGCAGGGATGAACACTGAAGCTTTCTTT
TRBV5-6	TRBJ2-1	NA	14	NA	CASSSQGSYNEQFF	TGTGCCAGCAGCTCGCAGGGTTCCTACAATGAGCAGTTCTTC
TRBV30	TRBJ1-2	few	11	NA	CASSGSEGYTF	TGTGCCTCCTCGGGGTCGGAAGGCTACACCTTC
TRBV2	TRBJ2-2	many	16	TRBD1	CASRDTGTGFTGELFF	TGTGCCAGCAGAGACACCGGGACAGGTTTCACCGGGGAGCTGTTTTTT
TRBV13	TRBJ2-2	few	14	NA	CASSLRGAAGELFF	TGTGCCAGCAGCTTGCGAGGTGCAGCCGGGGAGCTGTTTTTT
TRBV28	TRBJ2-1	NA	11	NA	CASSLTNEQFF	TGTGCCAGCAGTTTAACCAATGAGCAGTTCTTC
TRBV6-5	TRBJ1-1	NA	14	NA	CATTTPGPHTEAFF	TGTGCCACTACAACCCCTGGGCCTCACACTGAAGCTTTCTTT
TRBV30	TRBJ2-5	once	14	TRBD1	CAWSGSWTGETQYF	TGTGCCTGGAGTGGATCATGGACAGGAGAGACCCAGTACTTC
TRBV27	TRBJ2-3	NA	14	NA	CASSFNGGTDTQYF	TGTGCCAGCAGTTTCAACGGTGGCACAGATACGCAGTATTTT
TRBV27	TRBJ2-5	NA	15	NA	CASSYLPRGEETQYF	TGTGCCAGCAGTTATTTACCCAGGGGGGAAGAGACCCAGTACTTC
TRBV30	TRBJ1-5	NA	15	TRBD1	CAWSANEGAHQPQHF	TGTGCCTGGAGTGCAAACGAGGGGGCTCATCAGCCCCAGCATTTT
TRBV19	TRBJ2-1	NA	13	NA	CASSIMLADEQFF	TGTGCCAGTAGTATTATGCTAGCAGATGAGCAGTTCTTC
TRBV7-2	TRBJ1-1	NA	13	NA	CASSRTRNTEAFF	TGTGCCAGCAGCCGAACAAGGAACACTGAAGCTTTCTTT
TRBV7-3	TRBJ1-1	few	13	NA	CASSPRGGTEAFF	TGTGCCAGCAGCCCCCGCGGGGGCACTGAAGCTTTCTTT
TRBV7-9	TRBJ2-4	NA	14	TRBD1	CASSLVGQGNIQYF	TGTGCCAGCAGCTTAGTTGGACAGGGAAACATTCAGTACTTC
TRBV2	TRBJ1-1	NA	13	NA	CASSEQTQSEAFF	TGTGCCAGCAGTGAACAGACACAATCTGAAGCTTTCTTT